Listed below are T cell receptor beta chains from one sample, sequenced in a study of regulatory T cells in long-lasting Graves disease. TCRdb used MiXCR to reprocess the multiplex PCR reads, holding one entry per CDR3 protein. The table has about 240,000 distinct CDR3 sequences, around 21% seen once. The sequencing here drew on peripheral blood mononuclear cells (PBMCs), taken at new diagnosis, from a patient treated with antithyroid drugs. The receptors come from a female donor with Graves disease. The conserved cysteine and the conserved F or W are not part of the CDR3 here. Each record gives: V gene, CDR3 protein.

V: TRBV28; CDR3: ASRTGAVRGNEQF
V: TRBV3-1; CDR3: ASSQEGGGELF
V: TRBV7-3; CDR3: ASSPRWRAGEVEKLF
V: TRBV6-1; CDR3: ASSEYRGSSYEQY
V: TRBV11-3; CDR3: ASSMGQGAFGYT
V: TRBV6-1; CDR3: ASSNHNYGYT
V: TRBV11-3; CDR3: ASSLLGDIQY
V: TRBV5-4; CDR3: ASSLGGTFDGYT
V: TRBV27; CDR3: ASSRVGHANYGYT
V: TRBV6-5; CDR3: ASSYSRDPDQQNEKLF
V: TRBV20-1; CDR3: SAREDSQETQY
V: TRBV3-2; CDR3: ASRGEEGGIS
V: TRBV7-8; CDR3: ASSFYLAGGPYEQF
V: TRBV6-5; CDR3: ASSFGTYTGELF
V: TRBV29-1; CDR3: SVDGQTQETQY
V: TRBV7-2; CDR3: ASRNLGGLADTQY
V: TRBV10-3; CDR3: ASTRDRVGQPQH
V: TRBV10-3; CDR3: ATQRTGEGISGGNVLT
V: TRBV6-5; CDR3: ASSYRGSDTQY
V: TRBV6-9; CDR3: ASSYTPRGPLRNEQF
V: TRBV6-1; CDR3: ASSGGLAGGHLNTQY
V: TRBV3-1; CDR3: ASSQRTVNEKLF
V: TRBV4-2; CDR3: ASSQGLIDTQY
V: TRBV6-1; CDR3: ASSGGLAGGDTQY
V: TRBV6-1; CDR3: ASSEGSGQGVYNSPLH
V: TRBV5-6; CDR3: ASSSGWGTDTQY
V: TRBV19; CDR3: ASTDLGTSGSGTDTQY
V: TRBV2; CDR3: ASSGQGGQLTSTDTQY
V: TRBV30; CDR3: AWTRKDFGTQY
V: TRBV3-1; CDR3: ASSQGDSSGNTIY
V: TRBV18; CDR3: ASSDRQGNSYEQY
V: TRBV20-1; CDR3: SARDGSSGSQTQY
V: TRBV5-5; CDR3: ASSLTRGGELF
V: TRBV28; CDR3: ASSRRQSNQPQH
V: TRBV9; CDR3: ASSVGIDTEAF
V: TRBV11-2; CDR3: ASSSPDRKEQF
V: TRBV18; CDR3: ASSPRTGSNEQY